This T cell receptor (beta chain) originates from a study of cytomegalovirus exposure and HLA in healthy donors. On this clone itself: Its antigen remains unidentified.

Profiled with immunoSEQ multiplex PCR; TCRdb holds only in-frame clones, not every one. Counted here are tens of thousands of clones, 94% occurring once; the ten biggest clones make up 0.63%. An approximately 130-subject validation cohort, separate from the 666-subject first cohort, supplied the donors. Findings and limits, study-wide: TCR beta chains numbering 150 to 200 were designated cytomegalovirus-associated.

The sample taken for sequencing was PBMCs. The sequence was collected from a woman aged 18-29 years in good health and CMV-seronegative.

The CDR3 sequence: CASSPSRVPDTQYF. The CDR3 DNA sequence: TGTGCCAGCAGCCCCTCGAGAGTTCCAGATACGCAGTATTTT. This sequence joins TRBV9 and TRBJ2-3; D gene unclear. The V gene lost 4 bases and the J gene lost 4 bases, with 13 bases spanning the gap. The CDR3 totals 14 residues. CDR1 and CDR2 (germline): SGDLS, YYNGEE.